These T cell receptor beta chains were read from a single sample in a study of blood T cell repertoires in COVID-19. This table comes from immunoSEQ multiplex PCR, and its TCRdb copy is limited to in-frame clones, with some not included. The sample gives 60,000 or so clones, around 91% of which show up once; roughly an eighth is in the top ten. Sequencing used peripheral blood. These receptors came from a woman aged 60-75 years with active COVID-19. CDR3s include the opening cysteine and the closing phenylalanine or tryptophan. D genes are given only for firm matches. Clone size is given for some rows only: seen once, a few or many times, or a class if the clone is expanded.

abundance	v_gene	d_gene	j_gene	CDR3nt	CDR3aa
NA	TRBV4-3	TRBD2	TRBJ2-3	TGCGCCAGCAGCCAAGATCTCGGGGGGGGGAACACAGATACGCAGTATTTT	CASSQDLGGGNTDTQYF
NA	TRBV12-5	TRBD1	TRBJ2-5	TGTGCTAGTGCCCCACAGGGGGATGAGACCCAGTACTTC	CASAPQGDETQYF
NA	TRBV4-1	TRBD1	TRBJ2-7	TGCGCCAGCAGCCACCCCTGGGACAGGGGGCTTCCCTACGAGCAGTACTTC	CASSHPWDRGLPYEQYF
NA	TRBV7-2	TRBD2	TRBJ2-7	TGTGCCAGCAGCTTAGTGTCTAGCGGGGGCTACGAGCAGTACTTC	CASSLVSSGGYEQYF
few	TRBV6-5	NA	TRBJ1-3	TGTGCCAGCAGGCGGGATAACCTTGGAAACACCATATATTTT	CASRRDNLGNTIYF
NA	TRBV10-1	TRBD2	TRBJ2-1	TGCGCCAGCAGCGGGACTAGCGGTCTCTACAATGAGCAGTTCTTC	CASSGTSGLYNEQFF
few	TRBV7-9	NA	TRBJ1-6	TGTGCCAGCAGCTCCAGAAGTTCACCCCTCCACTTT	CASSSRSSPLHF
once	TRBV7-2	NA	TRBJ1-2	TGTGCCAGCAGCCCGGGGGGTGCTAACTATGGCTACACCTTC	CASSPGGANYGYTF
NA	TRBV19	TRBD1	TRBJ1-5	TGTGCCAGTAGTATAAAGCAGGGGGCGGGCAATCAGCCCCAGCATTTT	CASSIKQGAGNQPQHF
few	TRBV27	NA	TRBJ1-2	TGTGCCAGCAGTTTATTCCCGGACAGCTTCAACTATGGCTACACCTTC	CASSLFPDSFNYGYTF
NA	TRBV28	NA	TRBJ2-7	TGTGCCAGCACCTCTAGTTCCTACGAGCAGTACTTC	CASTSSSYEQYF
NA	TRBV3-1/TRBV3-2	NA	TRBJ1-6	TGTGCCAGCAGCCAAGCAACGAGCTCCTATAATTCACCCCTCCACTTT	CASSQATSSYNSPLHF
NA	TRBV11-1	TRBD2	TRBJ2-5	TGTGCCAGCAGCTTATCGCCCAGCGGGGGACAAGAGACCCAGTACTTC	CASSLSPSGGQETQYF
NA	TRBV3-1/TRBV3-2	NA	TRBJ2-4	TGTGCCAGCAGCCAGGGGGGAAACATTCAGTACTTC	CASSQGGNIQYF
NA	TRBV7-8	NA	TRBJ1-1	TGTGCCAGCAGCCGGAAAACCGCAGGGTTGCACACTGAAGCTTTCTTT	CASSRKTAGLHTEAFF
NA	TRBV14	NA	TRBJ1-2	TGTGCCAGCAGCCAAGCGGTACTCGATGGCTACACCTTC	CASSQAVLDGYTF
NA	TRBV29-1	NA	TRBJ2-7	TGCAGCGTGGCCCTTTCCTCTAGCTCCTACGAGCAGTACTTC	CSVALSSSSYEQYF
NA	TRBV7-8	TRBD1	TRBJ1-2	TGTGCCAGCAGCCCTGACAGGGGCTATGGCTACACCTTC	CASSPDRGYGYTF
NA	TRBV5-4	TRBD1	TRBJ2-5	TGTGCCAGCAGCTCCCTCCTGACAGGGGCGGCGGGGACCCAGTACTTC	CASSSLLTGAAGTQYF
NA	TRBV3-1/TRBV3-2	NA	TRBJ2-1	TGTGCCAGCGGCGGTGGAGGGGTTGAGCAGTTCTTC	CASGGGGVEQFF
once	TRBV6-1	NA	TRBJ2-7	TGTGCCAGCAGTGAGATATACAGGACAACAGAGCAGTACTTC	CASSEIYRTTEQYF
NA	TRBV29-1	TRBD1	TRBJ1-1	TGCAGCGGGGGGACAGGGAACACTGAAGCTTTCTTT	CSGGTGNTEAFF
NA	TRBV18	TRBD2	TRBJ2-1	TGTGCCAGCTCAGGGACTAGCGGGGGGGCCGTTGAGCAGTTCTTC	CASSGTSGGAVEQFF
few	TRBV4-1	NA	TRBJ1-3	TGCGCCAGCAGCCAAGGGGGGCTGGTGTCTGGAAACACCATATATTTT	CASSQGGLVSGNTIYF
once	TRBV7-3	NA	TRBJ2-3	TGTGCCAGCAGCTTAGGGGCTTTCACAGATACGCAGTATTTT	CASSLGAFTDTQYF
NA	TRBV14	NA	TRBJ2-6	TGTGCCAGCAGCCAAGATCCTCCACAGTCCTCTGGGGCCAACGTCCTGACTTTC	CASSQDPPQSSGANVLTF
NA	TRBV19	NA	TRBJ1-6	TGTGCCAGTAGTATGAGTCCGACGGGGAGCTCCTATAATTCACCCCTCCACTTT	CASSMSPTGSSYNSPLHF
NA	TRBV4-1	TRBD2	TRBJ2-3	TGCGCCAGCAGCCAAGATACCCAGCGGGGGGCGAGCACAGATACGCAGTATTTT	CASSQDTQRGASTDTQYF
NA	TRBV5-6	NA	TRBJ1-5	TGTGCCAGCAGCTTTGGAGGCTATAGCAATCAGCCCCAGCATTTT	CASSFGGYSNQPQHF
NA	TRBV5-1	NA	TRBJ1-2	TGCGCCAGCAGCCCCCAGGGTGACTATGGCTACACCTTC	CASSPQGDYGYTF
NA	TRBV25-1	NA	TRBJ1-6	TGTGCCAGCAGCGATCAGGGGATCGGGTCACCCCTCCACTTT	CASSDQGIGSPLHF
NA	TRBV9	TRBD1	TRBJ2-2	TGTGCCAGCAGCGTAGCTATGGGGACAGGGGCCGCCTTAGGGGAGCTGTTTTTT	CASSVAMGTGAALGELFF
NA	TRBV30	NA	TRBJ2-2	TGTGCCTGCCTGCCCCCGGGACATTCGAACACCGGGGAGCTGTTTTTT	CACLPPGHSNTGELFF
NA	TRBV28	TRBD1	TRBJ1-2	TGTGCCAGCAGTTCGACAGGGGATCCTAACTATGGCTACACCTTC	CASSSTGDPNYGYTF
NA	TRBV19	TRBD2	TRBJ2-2	TGTGCCAGTCGACTTAGCGGGGGGGCCTCTCACGGGGAGCTGTTTTTT	CASRLSGGASHGELFF
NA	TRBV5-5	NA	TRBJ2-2	TGTGCCAGCAGCTTGGGACAGGGCGGGGACACCGGGGAGCTGTTTTTT	CASSLGQGGDTGELFF
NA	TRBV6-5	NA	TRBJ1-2	TGTGCCAGCAGTTACTCGTTCGGCGGGGGACATGGCTACACCTTC	CASSYSFGGGHGYTF
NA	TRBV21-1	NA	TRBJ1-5	TGTGCCACCTCCCCCGTCGTCCCTAACCAGCATTTT	CATSPVVPNQHF
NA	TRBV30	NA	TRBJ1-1	TGTGCCTGGAAAGCGAACACTGAAGCTTTCTTT	CAWKANTEAFF
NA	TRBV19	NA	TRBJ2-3	TGTGCCAGTAGTATTAGCCATAACACAGATACGCAGTATTTT	CASSISHNTDTQYF
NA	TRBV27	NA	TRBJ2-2	TGTGCCAGCAGTATATCGGGACTCTTGAACACCGGGGAGCTGTTTTTT	CASSISGLLNTGELFF
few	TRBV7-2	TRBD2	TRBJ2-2	TGTGCCAGCAGCGCCCGACTAGCGGGAATCACCGGGGAGCTGTTTTTT	CASSARLAGITGELFF